This TCR beta chain was recorded in a study of T-cell reconstitution after alpha-beta-depleted transplantation in children. Study-wide results and limits: Where alpha-beta T cells came from about two months after transplant was reportedly several hundred expanded graft clones. High day-60 TCRbeta diversity in some patients came from surviving recipient T cells and thymic progenitors. T-cell counts and diversity at one year following transplant were attributed mainly to newly produced T cells.

Unique molecular identifiers were used in preparing the TCRbeta library. From the PCR reads, TCRdb called clonotypes with MiXCR, one entry per CDR3 protein. The sample records a few hundred thousand distinct CDR3 sequences, 10% to 15% being singletons. V was clipped by 1 base and J by 0 bases, with 7 bases between them. CDR3 size: 14 residues. Germline CDR1 is SGHRS and CDR2 is YFSETQ. This clonotype was seen more than once but under ten times. The antigen is not known. The V gene is TRBV5-1, the J gene TRBJ1-1; D is undetermined. The sequence derives from a male patient between 10 and 17 years old who had a stem cell transplant for acute myeloid leukemia, so the T cells may come from the graft donor. The material was PBMCs, mostly from graft donor cells, obtained 360 days after TCRalphabeta/CD19-depleted stem cell transplant. The CDR3, as DNA: TGCGCCAGCAGCTTGAACAGCATGAACACTGAAGCTTTCTTT. Residues: CASSLNSMNTEAFF.